The 32 T cell receptor beta chains listed next were all sequenced from one sample in a study of T cell responses to AZD1222 COVID-19 vaccine listed by TCRdb under 2021. Read against the paper, the sample's time point label means: baseline before first vaccination. Libraries were constructed by the immunoSEQ multiplex PCR assay. TCRdb carries this immuneACCESS record with in-frame sequences only. Its versions omit some clonotypes, under half of them owing to an unresolved V gene in the studies checked, with the rest unexplained. The sample table lists around 110,000 clones, about 92% of them with a count of one. About 3% of the sample lies in the top ten. The sample here was peripheral blood, taken on day 0 of AZD1222 vaccination. The source of these receptors is an adult in good health.

The rearrangement links TRBV9 to TRBJ1-1; 7 bases match TRBD1. V shed 4 bases and J 1 base; nucleotides not matched to a gene: 7. CDR3 length equals 15 residues. Germline CDR1 reads SGDLS; CDR2 reads YYNGEE. In DNA, the CDR3 is TGTGCCAGCAGCCCCAGGGACAGCCAGAACACTGAAGCTTTCTTT. Protein product: CASSPRDSQNTEAFF.

J is TRBJ1-5 and V is TRBV7-8; no firm D call. Deletions cut 4 bases from V and 9 bases from J, with 22 bases between. The germline CDR1 and CDR2 sequences are SGHVS and FQNEAQ. The CDR3 contains 16 residues. CDR3 DNA sequence: TGTGCCAGCAGCTCGGAGCGGATTCTCCTCCGGCGGCCCCAGCATTTT. Its translation is CASSSERILLRRPQHF.

This chain joins TRBV3-1 (or the pseudogene TRBV3-2) and TRBJ1-1; 7 bases line up with TRBD1. With 0 bases clipped from V and 8 bases from J, the junction kept 6 bases outside the gene matches. This CDR3 spans 14 amino acids. Germline CDR1 and CDR2: LGHDT and YNNKEL (reference sequence). The CDR3 loop is CASSQDLGTEEAFF. The CDR3 DNA is TGTGCCAGCAGCCAAGACCTGGGGACAGAAGAAGCTTTCTTT.

The chain links TRBV27 to TRBJ2-1, with a possible D match to TRBD1 (5 bases). V lost 0 bases to trimming and J lost 2 bases, with 14 bases between them. The germline V gene has CDR1 MNHEY and CDR2 SMNVEV (reference sequence). The CDR3 contains 17 residues. CDR3 sequence: CASSLSSGIRPYNEQFF. The CDR3 bases are TGTGCCAGCAGTTTATCGTCAGGGATAAGGCCCTACAATGAGCAGTTCTTC.

V is TRBV27 and J is TRBJ1-2; the D gene is possibly TRBD1 (6 bases). CDR3 length equals 14 residues. Germline V gene data show CDR1 as MNHEY and CDR2 as SMNVEV (reference sequence). The V end lost 3 bases, the J end lost 8 bases, and 16 bases lay between the germline ends. CDR3 sequence: CASSLRDQGIGYTF. The CDR3 DNA follows: TGTGCCAGCAGTTTGAGGGACCAGGGGATAGGCTACACCTTC.

V usage is TRBV10-3 and J usage is TRBJ2-5; 9 nucleotides line up with TRBD1. CDR1 is ENHRY, CDR2 SYGVKD, per germline. This CDR3 contains 13 residues. V lost 4 bases and J lost 6; bases outside the gene matches: 3. This CDR3 reads CAISGTGDQTQYF. In DNA form, the CDR3 reads TGTGCCATCAGTGGGACAGGGGACCAGACCCAGTACTTC.

Concerning this clone: Other DNA sequences in this specimen translate into the identical CDR3. The chain is built from TRBV27 and TRBJ1-5; D might be TRBD1 (5 bases). V was pared by 8 bases and J by 7 bases, with 12 bases between. Germline CDR1 MNHEY, CDR2 SMNVEV (reference sequence). The CDR3 loop spans 12 amino acids. The CDR3, as DNA: TGTGCCAGCCAGGGAGTCGGCCAGCCCCAGCATTTT. It encodes CASQGVGQPQHF.

The J gene is TRBJ2-7, the V gene TRBV27; D is perhaps TRBD2 (6 bases). This CDR3 has 13 residues. V was clipped by 6 bases and J by 4 bases, with 13 bases between them. Germline V gives CDR1 MNHEY, CDR2 SMNVEV (reference sequence). The CDR3 spells CASSDRAGYEQYF. CDR3 in DNA: TGTGCCAGCAGCGATAGGGCGGGATACGAGCAGTACTTC.

The chain is built from TRBV15 and TRBJ2-3; 7 bases align to TRBD1. Germline V lookup: CDR1 LNHNV, CDR2 YYDKDF (reference sequence). The CDR3 runs 15 residues. J was trimmed by 1 base and V by 0 bases; bases with no gene match: 1. CDR3 nucleotide sequence: TGTGCCACCAGCAGAGAAGGGACAGGCACAGATACGCAGTATTTT. Its protein product is CATSREGTGTDTQYF. Full variable domain (remainder filled in from reference TRBV15 and TRBJ2-3): DAMVIQNPRYQVTQFGKPVTLSCSQTLNHNVMYWYQQKSSQAPKLLFHYYDKDFNNEADTPDNFQSRRPNTSFCFLDIRSPGLGDTAMYLCATSREGTGTDTQYFGPGTRLTVL.

This rearrangement joins TRBV10-3 to TRBJ1-5; TRBD1 might be the D (5 bases). Trimming pared 2 bases from V and 5 bases from J, leaving 10 bases between. The CDR3 is made up of 14 amino acids. Germline CDR1 and CDR2: ENHRY and SYGVKD. The CDR3 nucleotides are TGTGCCATCAGTGAGGTGGGGGGGGATCAGCCCCAGCATTTT. This codes for CAISEVGGDQPQHF.

The chain couples TRBV27 to TRBJ2-1; D not resolved. This CDR3 has 11 residues. Germline V gives CDR1 MNHEY, CDR2 SMNVEV (reference sequence). With 5 bases removed from V and 6 bases from J, the gap between germline ends came to 5 bases. For the CDR3, the DNA is TGTGCCAGCAGTGATAGCAATGAGCAGTTCTTC. It is translated as CASSDSNEQFF.

The rearrangement links TRBV5-8 to TRBJ2-7; no definite D call. V lost 0 bases to trimming and J lost 3 bases, with 7 bases between them. The CDR3 covers 13 residues. CDR1 and CDR2 from the germline V gene are SGHTS and YDEGEE. The CDR3 spells CASSLGLYYEQYF. In DNA form, the CDR3 reads TGTGCCAGCAGCTTGGGACTCTACTACGAGCAGTACTTC. Full variable domain (missing parts from reference TRBV5-8 and TRBJ2-7): EAGVTQSPTHLIKTRGQQATLRCSPISGHTSVYWYQQALGLGLQFLLWYDEGEERNRGNFPPRFSGRQFPNYSSELNVNALELEDSALYLCASSLGLYYEQYFGPGTRLTVT.

The rearrangement joins TRBV5-1 to TRBJ2-1, with TRBD2 as a possible D gene (5 bases). There are 14 residues in the CDR3. V dropped 0 bases and J dropped 3 bases, with 7 bases sitting between them. The germline gives CDR1 SGHRS, CDR2 YFSETQ. The CDR3 reads CASSLGGGYNEQFF. In DNA form, the CDR3 reads TGCGCCAGCAGCTTGGGAGGAGGCTACAATGAGCAGTTCTTC.

J is TRBJ2-1 and V is TRBV3-1 (or the pseudogene TRBV3-2); TRBD2 aligns across 9 bases. This CDR3 has 13 amino acids. Germline V CDR1 and CDR2: LGHDT, YNNKEL (reference sequence). Losses at the gene ends were 1 base for V and 13 bases for J; bases not matched to a gene: 5. CDR3 coding DNA: TGTGCCAGCAGCCAAGGGCCCCTAGCGGGACAGTTCTTC. It yields the protein CASSQGPLAGQFF.

CDR3 DNA: TGCGCCAGCAGCTTGGTTGCAGGGGGCCAAAACATTCAGTACTTC. As protein: CASSLVAGGQNIQYF. The rearrangement joins TRBV5-1 to TRBJ2-4; 8 bases match TRBD1. Germline CDR1 is SGHRS and CDR2 is YFSETQ. With V trimmed by 0 bases and J by 5 bases, 4 bases remained unmatched. This CDR3 is 15 amino acids long.

The chain is built from TRBV29-1 and TRBJ1-1; D not certain. The V gene lost 6 bases and the J gene lost 4 bases, with 9 bases spanning the gap. This CDR3 is 11 amino acids long. Germline lookup yields CDR1 SQVTM and CDR2 ANQGSEA. DNA of the CDR3: TGCAGCGTGGCCCTCGGCACTGAAGCTTTCTTT. Its protein is CSVALGTEAFF.

The V and J genes are TRBV12-3 or TRBV12-4 and TRBJ2-1, with D maybe TRBD1 (5 bases). The ends were cut back, 3 bases at V and 9 bases at J, with 9 bases in the middle. There are 12 residues in the CDR3. Here the CDR3 reads CASSLKGIEQFF. The CDR3 coding sequence is TGTGCCAGCAGTTTGAAGGGGATTGAGCAGTTCTTC.

The J gene is TRBJ2-6, the V gene TRBV29-1, with D perhaps given as TRBD1 or TRBD2 (5 bases each). V dropped 6 bases and J dropped 0 bases, with 15 bases sitting between them. The CDR3 length is 16 residues. CDR1 and CDR2 (germline): SQVTM, ANQGSEA. This CDR3 is CSVTGTPGSGANVLTF. The CDR3 nucleotides are TGCAGCGTGACCGGGACGCCCGGCTCTGGGGCCAACGTCCTGACTTTC.

The V call is TRBV27, the J call TRBJ1-6; TRBD1 agrees at 7 bases. Trimming took 4 bases from V and 5 from J; bases not matched to a gene: 8. The CDR3 extends over 16 amino acids. Germline V gene data show CDR1 as MNHEY and CDR2 as SMNVEV (reference sequence). The CDR3 sequence: CASSSTTGVHNSPLHF. DNA of the CDR3: TGTGCCAGCAGTTCCACCACAGGGGTACATAATTCACCCCTCCACTTT.

This rearrangement joins TRBV18 to TRBJ1-2; no clear D gene. There are 17 residues in the CDR3. The germline gives CDR1 KGHSH, CDR2 LQKENI. V lost 4 bases and J 8 bases, leaving 26 bases between the germline ends. CDR3 sequence: CASSLHPEAGGLGGYTF. The CDR3, as DNA: TGTGCCAGCTCACTACACCCAGAGGCAGGAGGATTGGGAGGCTACACCTTC. The variable domain in full, with the rest retrieved from reference TRBV18 and TRBJ1-2, is NAGVMQNPRHLVRRRGQEARLRCSPMKGHSHVYWYRQLPEEGLKFMVYLQKENIIDESGMPKERFSAEFPKEGPSILRIQQVVRGDSAAYFCASSLHPEAGGLGGYTFGSGTRLTVV.

The chain links TRBV14 to TRBJ1-2, with TRBD1 as a possible D gene (5 bases). V lost 0 bases to trimming and J lost 1 base, with 18 bases between them. This CDR3 comprises 18 residues. Germline CDR1 and CDR2: SGHDN and FVKESK. The DNA of the CDR3 is TGTGCCAGCAGCCAAGATCGGGGCGCGGCAGCGAGTAACTATGGCTACACCTTC. Its protein product is CASSQDRGAAASNYGYTF. The full variable domain, completed using reference TRBV14 and TRBJ1-2, is EAGVTQFPSHSVIEKGQTVTLRCDPISGHDNLYWYRRVMGKEIKFLLHFVKESKQDESGMPNNRFLAERTGGTYSTLKVQPAELEDSGVYFCASSQDRGAAASNYGYTFGSGTRLTVV.

A single count supports this clone. This rearrangement joins TRBV6-5 to TRBJ2-7, with 11 nucleotides matching TRBD2. The CDR3 is 15 residues long. The germline V gene encodes CDR1 MNHEY and CDR2 SVGAGI. The V gene end was trimmed by 2 bases and the J gene end by 3 bases; junction bases not matched to a gene: 3. CDR3 residues: CASSYITSGSYEQYF. CDR3 bases: TGTGCCAGCAGTTACATTACTAGCGGGAGCTACGAGCAGTACTTC.

V usage is TRBV11-2 and J usage is TRBJ1-2; D is undetermined. CDR1 is SGHAT, CDR2 FQNNGV, per germline. Trimming shortened V by 1 base and J by 4 bases, and 4 bases separated the two germline ends. The CDR3 totals 12 residues. CDR3 region: CASSLALYGYTF. Written as DNA, the CDR3 is TGTGCCAGCAGCTTAGCCCTCTATGGCTACACCTTC.

This clone was found once. V and J are TRBV19 and TRBJ1-4, with no clear D. Per germline, CDR1 LNHDA and CDR2 SQIVND (reference sequence). This CDR3 has 15 residues. V lost 5 bases, J lost 3 bases, and 13 bases lay in between. The CDR3 here is CASSLYRRANEKLFF. Written as DNA, the CDR3 is TGTGCCAGTAGTCTCTACCGGAGGGCTAATGAAAAACTGTTTTTT. Full variable domain (rest looked up from reference TRBV19 and TRBJ1-4): DGGITQSPKYLFRKEGQNVTLSCEQNLNHDAMYWYRQDPGQGLRLIYYSQIVNDFQKGDIAEGYSVSREKKESFPLTVTSAQKNPTAFYLCASSLYRRANEKLFFGSGTQLSVL.

The chain recombines TRBV29-1 with TRBJ2-3, with D tentatively TRBD1 (5 bases). The CDR3 consists of 12 residues. The germline CDR1 and CDR2 sequences are SQVTM and ANQGSEA. Trimming stripped 6 bases from V and 1 base from J, with 8 bases between. The CDR3 loop is CSVLGGTDTQYF. The CDR3 DNA is TGCAGCGTCCTAGGGGGCACAGATACGCAGTATTTT.

The gene calls are TRBV7-6 and TRBJ1-5; 9 nucleotides align to TRBD1. Trimming removed 4 bases from V and 12 bases from J; junction bases left unmatched: 7. In germline, CDR1 is SGHVS, CDR2 FNYEAQ. The CDR3 extends over 13 amino acids. The CDR3 region has the DNA TGTGCCAGCAGCTCCTTAGACAGGGGGGACCAGCATTTT. The encoded protein is CASSSLDRGDQHF.

The count of this clone is one. This chain uses TRBV21-1 with TRBJ2-5; the table's D gene call, TRBD2, was not cross checked with the DNA. TRBV21-1 is annotated as a pseudogene. The CDR3 covers 17 residues. The CDR3 nucleotides read TGTGCCAGCAGCAAAGCGCCGGGAGGTAGACTCCAAGAGACCCAGTACTTC. Translating it yields CASSKAPGGRLQETQYF.

This clone was seen once. This rearrangement joins TRBV29-1 to TRBJ1-1; the D gene is possibly TRBD1 (6 bases). Trimming stripped 7 bases from V and 1 base from J, with 16 bases between. The V gene's germline CDR1 is SQVTM and CDR2 ANQGSEA. The CDR3 contains 14 residues. The CDR3: CSGGRGAKNTEAFF. CDR3 bases: TGCAGCGGAGGACGGGGGGCTAAGAACACTGAAGCTTTCTTT.

This chain links TRBV4-2 with TRBJ2-7; 9 positions match TRBD2. CDR3 size: 17 residues. The V gene's germline CDR1 is LGHNA and CDR2 YNFKEQ. V was pared by 3 bases and J by 2 bases, with 11 bases of the junction left unmatched. For the CDR3, the DNA is TGTGCCAGCAGCCATACCCTGGCGGGAGGGCCACCCTACGAGCAGTACTTC. Translation: CASSHTLAGGPPYEQYF.

The V gene is TRBV7-9, the J gene TRBJ2-5; the D is unclear. The V gene lost 1 base and the J gene lost 2 bases, with 11 bases spanning the gap. The germline gives CDR1 SEHNR, CDR2 FQNEAQ (reference sequence). The CDR3 is 15 amino acids. In nucleotides, the CDR3 is TGTGCCAGCAGCTTAGTCTTATCCGGGCAAGAGACCCAGTACTTC. Protein product: CASSLVLSGQETQYF.

The rearrangement joins TRBV5-1 to TRBJ1-1; D call uncertain. V gave up 6 bases and J gave up 2 bases, with 14 bases separating them. This CDR3 region has 14 residues. Germline assignment: CDR1 SGHRS and CDR2 YFSETQ. CDR3 in amino acids: CASTPQPGNTEAFF. Here the CDR3 DNA reads TGCGCCAGCACCCCCCAGCCAGGAAACACTGAAGCTTTCTTT.

This rearrangement joins TRBV5-1 to TRBJ2-1; 7 bases line up with TRBD1. The CDR3 extends over 15 amino acids. V lost 4 bases and J lost 5; bases outside the gene matches: 9. CDR1 and CDR2 from the germline V gene are SGHRS and YFSETQ. The CDR3 loop is CASSVTGLVNNEQFF. CDR3 DNA: TGCGCCAGCAGCGTGACAGGGCTTGTCAACAATGAGCAGTTCTTC.